Presented here are 5 T cell receptor beta chains from one specimen sequenced in a study of neoadjuvant anti-PD-1 for oral cavity cancer. Clones were sequenced by immunoSEQ multiplex PCR, and TCRdb holds only the in-frame ones, with some missing. The sample lists around 5,700 clones; about 61% were seen once. The specimen comprised tumor tissue, sampled before nivolumab (anti-PD-1) treatment. The receptors come from a person aged 35-79 years with oral cavity squamous cell carcinoma.

This chain joins TRBV27 and TRBJ1-1; maybe TRBD1 (6 bases). CDR1 and CDR2 (germline): MNHEY, SMNVEV (reference sequence). The ends were cut back, 5 bases at V and 3 bases at J, with 10 bases in the middle. The CDR3 sequence is 13 residues long. CDR3 coding DNA: TGTGCCAGCAGTCCCGGACAGTACACTGAAGCTTTCTTT. It encodes CASSPGQYTEAFF.

The gene calls are TRBV5-1 and TRBJ1-1; perhaps TRBD1 as D (6 bases). Germline assignment: CDR1 SGHRS and CDR2 YFSETQ. The CDR3 loop spans 15 amino acids. V lost 3 bases and J lost 5, with 17 bases in between. This chain's CDR3 is CASSSRGGGGTEAFF. The CDR3 DNA reads TGCGCCAGCAGCTCCCGCGGAGGGGGAGGTACTGAAGCTTTCTTT.

The gene calls are TRBV6-6 and TRBJ1-5, with 10 bases identical to TRBD1. The CDR3 is 15 amino acids. Germline CDR1 MNHNY, CDR2 SVGAGI (reference sequence). V was clipped by 7 bases and J by 3 bases; unmatched bases: 6. DNA of the CDR3: TGTGCCAGCAACGCCGGGACAGGGGCCAATCAGCCCCAGCATTTT. As protein: CASNAGTGANQPQHF.

The V gene is TRBV19, the J gene TRBJ2-1; perhaps TRBD2 as D (5 bases). The V gene lost 0 bases and the J gene lost 0 bases, with 6 bases spanning the gap. This CDR3 spans 15 amino acids. Germline V gene lookup returns CDR1 LNHDA and CDR2 SQIVND (reference sequence). Written as DNA, the CDR3 is TGTGCCAGTAGTATAGACGGGATCTCCTACAATGAGCAGTTCTTC. Translation: CASSIDGISYNEQFF.

The gene calls are TRBV5-8 and TRBJ2-7; D gene unclear. This CDR3 is 12 amino acids long. The V gene lost 2 bases and the J gene lost 7 bases, with 10 bases spanning the gap. Germline V gene lookup returns CDR1 SGHTS and CDR2 YDEGEE. The CDR3 loop reads CASSFSPWEQYF. CDR3 DNA: TGTGCCAGCAGCTTTTCCCCTTGGGAGCAGTACTTC.